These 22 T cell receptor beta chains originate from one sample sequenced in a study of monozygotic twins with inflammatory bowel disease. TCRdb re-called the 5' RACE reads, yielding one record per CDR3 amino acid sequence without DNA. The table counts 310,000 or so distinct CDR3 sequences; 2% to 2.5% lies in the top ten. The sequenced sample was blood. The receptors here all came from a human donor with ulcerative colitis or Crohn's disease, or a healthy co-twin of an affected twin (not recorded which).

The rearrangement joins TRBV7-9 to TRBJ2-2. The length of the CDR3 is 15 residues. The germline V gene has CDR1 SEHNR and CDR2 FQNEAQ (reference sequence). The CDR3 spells CASSFAASGTGELFF.

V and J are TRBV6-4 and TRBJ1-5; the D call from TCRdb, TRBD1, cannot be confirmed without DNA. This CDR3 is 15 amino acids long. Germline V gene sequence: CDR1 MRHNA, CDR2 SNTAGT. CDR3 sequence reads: CASRDRDDSNQPQHF.

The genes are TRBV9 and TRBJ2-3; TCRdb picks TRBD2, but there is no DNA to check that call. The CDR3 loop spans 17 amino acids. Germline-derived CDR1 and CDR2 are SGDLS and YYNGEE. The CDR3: CASSVAPAGETTDTQYF.

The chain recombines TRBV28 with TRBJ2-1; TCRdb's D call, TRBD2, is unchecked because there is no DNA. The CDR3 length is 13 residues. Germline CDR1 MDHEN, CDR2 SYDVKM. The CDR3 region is CASSPSWEVAQFF. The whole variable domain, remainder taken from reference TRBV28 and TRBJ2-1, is DVKVTQSSRYLVKRTGEKVFLECVQDMDHENMFWYRQDPGLGLRLIYFSYDVKMKEKGDIPEGYSVSREKKERFSLILESASTNQTSMYLCASSPSWEVAQFFGPGTRLTVL.

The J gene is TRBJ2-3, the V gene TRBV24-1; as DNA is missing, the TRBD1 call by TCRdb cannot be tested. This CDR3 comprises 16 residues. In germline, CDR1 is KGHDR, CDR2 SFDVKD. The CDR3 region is CATSDLGTGSTDTQYF.

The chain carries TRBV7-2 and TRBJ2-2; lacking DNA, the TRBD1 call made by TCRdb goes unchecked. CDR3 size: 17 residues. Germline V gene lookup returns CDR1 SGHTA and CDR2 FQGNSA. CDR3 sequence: CASSLARTGGNTGELFF. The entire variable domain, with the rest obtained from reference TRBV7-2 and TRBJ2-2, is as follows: GAGVSQSPSNKVTEKGKDVELRCDPISGHTALYWYRQSLGQGLEFLIYFQGNSAPDKSGLPSDRFSAERTGGSVSTLTIQRTQQEDSAVYLCASSLARTGGNTGELFFGEGSRLTVL.

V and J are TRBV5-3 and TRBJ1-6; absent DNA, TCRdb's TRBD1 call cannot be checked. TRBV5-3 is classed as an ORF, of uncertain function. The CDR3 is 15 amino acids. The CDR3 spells CARSLLRRGNSPLHF.

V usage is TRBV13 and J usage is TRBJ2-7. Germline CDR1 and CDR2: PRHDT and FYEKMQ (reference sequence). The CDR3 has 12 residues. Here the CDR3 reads CASSQTSYEQYF.

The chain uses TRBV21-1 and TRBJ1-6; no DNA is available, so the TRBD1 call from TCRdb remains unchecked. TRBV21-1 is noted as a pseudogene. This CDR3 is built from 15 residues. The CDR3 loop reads CASSKVGTRYSPLHF.

The CDR3 protein is CASSYGLEGPYEQYF. The V gene is TRBV6-5, the J gene TRBJ2-7. CDR1 MNHEY and CDR2 SVGAGI come from the germline V gene. This CDR3 has 15 amino acids.

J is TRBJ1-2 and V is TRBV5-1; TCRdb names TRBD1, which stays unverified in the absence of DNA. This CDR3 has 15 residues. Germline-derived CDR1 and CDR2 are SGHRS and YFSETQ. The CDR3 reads CASSPSDWNRQGYTF.

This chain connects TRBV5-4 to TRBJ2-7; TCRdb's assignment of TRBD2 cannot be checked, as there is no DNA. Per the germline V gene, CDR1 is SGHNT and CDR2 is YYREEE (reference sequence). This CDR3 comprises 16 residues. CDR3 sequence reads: CASSTGTSGIFDEQYF.

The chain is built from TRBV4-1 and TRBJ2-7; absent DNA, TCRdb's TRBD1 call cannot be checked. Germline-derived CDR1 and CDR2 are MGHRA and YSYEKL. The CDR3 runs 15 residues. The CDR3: CASSQQMDTTYEQYF.

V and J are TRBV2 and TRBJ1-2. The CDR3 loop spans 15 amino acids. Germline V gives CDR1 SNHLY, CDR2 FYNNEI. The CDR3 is CASMLDRWSNYGYTF. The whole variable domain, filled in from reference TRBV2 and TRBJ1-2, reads EPEVTQTPSHQVTQMGQEVILRCVPISNHLYFYWYRQILGQKVEFLVSFYNNEISEKSEIFDDQFSVERPDGSNFTLKIRSTKLEDSAMYFCASMLDRWSNYGYTFGSGTRLTVV.

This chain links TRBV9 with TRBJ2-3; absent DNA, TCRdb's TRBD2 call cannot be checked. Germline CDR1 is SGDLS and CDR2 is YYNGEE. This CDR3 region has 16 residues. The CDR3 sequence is CASSVGTSDSTDTQYF.

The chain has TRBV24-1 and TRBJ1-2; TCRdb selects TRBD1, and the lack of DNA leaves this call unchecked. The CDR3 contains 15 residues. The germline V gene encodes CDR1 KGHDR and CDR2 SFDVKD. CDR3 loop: CATSDLQGFNYDYTF.

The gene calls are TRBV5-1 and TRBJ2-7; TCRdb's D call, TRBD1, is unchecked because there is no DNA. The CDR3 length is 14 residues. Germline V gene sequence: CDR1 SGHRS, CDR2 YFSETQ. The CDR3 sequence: CASSLGWGGDEQYF.

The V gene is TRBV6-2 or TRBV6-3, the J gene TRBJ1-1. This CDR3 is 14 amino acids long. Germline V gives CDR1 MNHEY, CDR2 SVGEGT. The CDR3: CASTSPTGGTEAFF.

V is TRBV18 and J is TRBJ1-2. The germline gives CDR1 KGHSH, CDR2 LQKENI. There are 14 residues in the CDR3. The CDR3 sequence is CASSPPSVSDGYTF.

CDR3 region: CASSHAGPRGGEAFF. This chain connects TRBV3-1 to TRBJ1-1; the TCRdb D gene call, TRBD1, has no DNA to confirm it. Looked up from germline, CDR1 is LGHDT and CDR2 is YNNKEL (reference sequence). The CDR3 is 15 amino acids.

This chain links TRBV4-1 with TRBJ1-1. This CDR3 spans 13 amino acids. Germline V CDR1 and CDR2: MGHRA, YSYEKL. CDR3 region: CASSQDQDFEAFF.

CDR3 residues: CASNQPGPARTQYF. The chain recombines TRBV6-1 with TRBJ2-5; TCRdb returns TRBD2, unconfirmable since there is no DNA. Germline lookup yields CDR1 MNHNS and CDR2 SASEGT. This CDR3 spans 14 amino acids.